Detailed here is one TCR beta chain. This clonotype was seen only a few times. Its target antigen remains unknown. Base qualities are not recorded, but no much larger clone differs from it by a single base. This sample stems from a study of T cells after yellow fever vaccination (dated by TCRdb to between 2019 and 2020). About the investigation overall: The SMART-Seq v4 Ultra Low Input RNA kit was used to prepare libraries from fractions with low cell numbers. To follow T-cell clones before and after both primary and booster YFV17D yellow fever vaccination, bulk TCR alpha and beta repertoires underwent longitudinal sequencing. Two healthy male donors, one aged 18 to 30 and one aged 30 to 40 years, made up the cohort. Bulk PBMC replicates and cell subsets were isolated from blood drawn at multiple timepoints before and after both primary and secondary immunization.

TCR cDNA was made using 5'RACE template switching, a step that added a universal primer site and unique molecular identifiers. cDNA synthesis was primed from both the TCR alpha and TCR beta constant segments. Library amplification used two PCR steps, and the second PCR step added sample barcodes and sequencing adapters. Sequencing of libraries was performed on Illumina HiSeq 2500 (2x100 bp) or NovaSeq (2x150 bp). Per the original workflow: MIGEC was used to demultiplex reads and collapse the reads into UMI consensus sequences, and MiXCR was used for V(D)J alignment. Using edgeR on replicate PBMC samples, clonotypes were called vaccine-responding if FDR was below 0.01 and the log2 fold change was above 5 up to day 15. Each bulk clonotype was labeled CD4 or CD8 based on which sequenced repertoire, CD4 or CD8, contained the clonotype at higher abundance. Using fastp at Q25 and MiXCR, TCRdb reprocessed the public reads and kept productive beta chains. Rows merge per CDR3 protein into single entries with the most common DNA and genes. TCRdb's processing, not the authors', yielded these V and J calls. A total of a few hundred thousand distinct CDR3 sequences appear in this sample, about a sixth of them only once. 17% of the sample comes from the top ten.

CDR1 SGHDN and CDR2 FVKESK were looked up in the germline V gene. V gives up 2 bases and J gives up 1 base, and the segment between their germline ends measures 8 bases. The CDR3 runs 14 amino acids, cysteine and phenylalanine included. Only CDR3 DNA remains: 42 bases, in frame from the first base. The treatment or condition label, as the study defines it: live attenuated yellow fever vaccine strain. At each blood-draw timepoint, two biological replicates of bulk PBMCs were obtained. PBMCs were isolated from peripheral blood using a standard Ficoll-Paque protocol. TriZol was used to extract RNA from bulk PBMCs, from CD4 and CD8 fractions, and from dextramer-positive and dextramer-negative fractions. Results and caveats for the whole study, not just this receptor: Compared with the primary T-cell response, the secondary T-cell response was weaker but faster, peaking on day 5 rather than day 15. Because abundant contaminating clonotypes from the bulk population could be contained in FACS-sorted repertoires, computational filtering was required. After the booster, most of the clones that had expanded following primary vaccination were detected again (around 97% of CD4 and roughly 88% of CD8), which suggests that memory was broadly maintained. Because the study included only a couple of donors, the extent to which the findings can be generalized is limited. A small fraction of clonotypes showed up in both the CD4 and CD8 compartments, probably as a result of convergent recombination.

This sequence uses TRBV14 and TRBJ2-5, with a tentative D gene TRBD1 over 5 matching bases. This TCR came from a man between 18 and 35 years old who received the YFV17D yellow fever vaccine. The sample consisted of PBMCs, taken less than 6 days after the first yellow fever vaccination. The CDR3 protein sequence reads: CASSQRQIQETQYF. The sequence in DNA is TGTGCCAGCAGCCAACGACAGATCCAAGAGACCCAGTACTTC.